The clone carrying this T cell receptor (beta chain) appeared many times. The germline gives CDR1 GTSNPN, CDR2 SVGIG (reference sequence). The CDR3 runs to 13 residues. The V gene lost 4 bases and the J gene lost 0 bases, with 10 bases spanning the gap. The data were taken from a study of regulatory T cells in long-lasting Graves disease. About the research overall: Graves' patients with a new diagnosis had received antithyroid drugs under 3 months.

For TCR beta, libraries came from iRepertoire HTBI primers and Arm-PCR of CDR3 regions. TCRdb reprocessed the multiplex PCR reads via MiXCR and lists one record per CDR3 protein. The sample has over 300,000 distinct CDR3 sequences, roughly a sixth seen once; the top ten hold 22%. Sample time point: newly diagnosed GD, antithyroid drugs for less than 3 months. RNA isolated from PBMCs was used to make the TCR library. Graves' disease diagnosis relied on American Thyroid Association guidelines. This chain uses TRBV30 with TRBJ2-7; D perhaps matches TRBD2 (5 bases). The clonotype comes from a female donor with Graves disease. Sequencing was performed on peripheral blood mononuclear cells (PBMCs), taken at new diagnosis, from a patient treated with antithyroid drugs. The CDR3 nucleotides read TGTGCCTGGAAGGTGGGGAGCTCCTACGAGCAGTACTTC. Protein sequence: CAWKVGSSYEQYF.